These 28 T cell receptor beta chains share one sample of origin, sequenced in a study of technical replicates of blood from a handful of donors. Using immunoSEQ multiplex PCR, the repertoire was profiled, and TCRdb retains in-frame clones only, with some absent. The table includes some 71,000 clones, around 97% detected once. Sequenced: T cells isolated from PBMCs. These receptors were taken from a human donor in good health.

This sequence joins TRBV27 and TRBJ2-7; a possible D gene is TRBD2 (6 bases). V was shortened by 4 bases and J by 0 bases, with 10 bases between the two germline ends. The germline gives CDR1 MNHEY, CDR2 SMNVEV (reference sequence). There are 14 residues in the CDR3. CDR3 sequence (DNA): TGTGCCAGCAGTTCAGAACTAGCCTCCTACGAGCAGTACTTC. Encoded protein: CASSSELASYEQYF.

This sequence joins TRBV11-3 and TRBJ2-5; 7 nucleotides align to TRBD2. Trimming at V came to 7 bases and at J to 5 bases, leaving 10 bases not matched to a gene. The CDR3 runs 14 residues. Germline V lookup: CDR1 SGHNT, CDR2 YENEEA. CDR3 loop: CASTKREGGETQYF. DNA of the CDR3: TGTGCCAGCACGAAAAGGGAGGGAGGTGAGACCCAGTACTTC.

This clone was observed once. This chain uses TRBV7-2 with TRBJ2-7; D is ambiguous. V lost 1 base to trimming and J lost 6 bases, with 10 bases between them. The germline V gene encodes CDR1 SGHTA and CDR2 FQGNSA. CDR3 length: 13 residues. CDR3 in amino acids: CASSLDLPIEQYF. The CDR3 nucleotides are TGTGCCAGCAGCTTAGACTTACCAATCGAGCAGTACTTC.

The rearrangement links TRBV6-1 to TRBJ2-1; D is perhaps TRBD2 (6 bases). Trimming removed 5 bases from V and 6 bases from J, with 14 bases in between. CDR1 and CDR2 from the germline V gene are MNHNS and SASEGT. The CDR3 loop spans 14 amino acids. The CDR3 DNA reads TGTGCCAGCAGTATCGCGGGGTTAGGCAATGAGCAGTTCTTC. Amino acid sequence: CASSIAGLGNEQFF.

The V and J genes are TRBV5-1 and TRBJ1-1; D gene uncertain. The CDR3 sequence is 11 residues long. Trimming took off 7 bases at V and 10 bases at J, with 14 bases between the two ends. Germline assignment: CDR1 SGHRS and CDR2 YFSETQ. The CDR3 reads CASAGSKGAFF. DNA of the CDR3: TGCGCCAGCGCGGGTTCTAAAGGAGCTTTCTTT.

The chain carries TRBV9 and TRBJ2-6; TRBD1 matches 12 bases. Looked up from germline, CDR1 is SGDLS and CDR2 is YYNGEE. V trimming: 1 base; J trimming: 2 bases; junction bases outside the gene matches: 10. This CDR3 region has 20 residues. The CDR3 loop is CASSVHPGTGGSAGANVLTF. CDR3 in DNA: TGTGCCAGCAGCGTACACCCCGGGACAGGGGGCTCAGCTGGGGCCAACGTCCTGACTTTC. The variable domain in full, completed from reference TRBV9 and TRBJ2-6, reads DSGVTQTPKHLITATGQRVTLRCSPRSGDLSVYWYQQSLDQGLQFLIQYYNGEERAKGNILERFSAQQFPDLHSELNLSSLELGDSALYFCASSVHPGTGGSAGANVLTFGAGSRLTVL.

V usage is TRBV29-1 and J usage is TRBJ2-1; 7 bases are shared with TRBD2. The germline V gene has CDR1 SQVTM and CDR2 ANQGSEA. The CDR3 covers 12 residues. V shed 7 bases and J 3 bases; nucleotides not matched to a gene: 3. The CDR3 bases are TGCAGCGGGCAGCGGGGCTACAATGAGCAGTTCTTC. This codes for CSGQRGYNEQFF.

This clone was counted a single time. The CDR3 DNA follows: TGTGCCAGCAGCTTTCGACAGGGGGGTAGTGAAGCTTTCTTT. Translation gives CASSFRQGGSEAFF. This rearrangement joins TRBV5-4 to TRBJ1-1; 9 bases align to TRBD1. The CDR3 runs to 14 residues. CDR1 is SGHNT, CDR2 YYREEE, per germline (reference sequence). V lost 2 bases, J lost 7 bases, and 6 bases stayed unmatched.

The CDR3 here is CASSGNSWAYTEAFF. CDR3 bases: TGTGCCAGCAGTGGGAACTCGTGGGCATACACTGAAGCTTTCTTT. V gene TRBV6-1 combines with J gene TRBJ1-1; no reliable D call. The CDR3 is 15 residues long. Germline V lookup: CDR1 MNHNS, CDR2 SASEGT. V dropped 4 bases and J dropped 3 bases, with 15 bases sitting between them.

This clone was recorded once. V is TRBV5-1 and J is TRBJ2-2; 9 positions match TRBD1. Germline V gene data show CDR1 as SGHRS and CDR2 as YFSETQ. This CDR3 is 17 amino acids long. V lost 5 bases, J lost 6 bases, and 14 bases stayed unmatched. The DNA for the CDR3 is TGCGCCAGCAGTACCACGGACAGGGGTTCGTTAGCCGGGGAGCTGTTTTTT. It is translated as CASSTTDRGSLAGELFF.

The chain joins TRBV5-6 to TRBJ1-4; TRBD1 matches 7 bases. V was pared by 0 bases and J by 7 bases, with 3 bases of the junction left unmatched. The CDR3 extends over 14 amino acids. Germline V gene sequence: CDR1 SGHDT, CDR2 YYEEEE. For the CDR3, the DNA is TGTGCCAGCAGCTTGGGACAGGGTGGTGAAAAACTGTTTTTT. Translation gives CASSLGQGGEKLFF.

CDR3 region: CASSIGLAGEQYF. The CDR3 DNA reads as TGTGCCAGTAGTATCGGACTAGCGGGCGAGCAGTACTTC. The chain joins TRBV19 to TRBJ2-7, with 11 positions matching TRBD2. CDR1 and CDR2 (germline): LNHDA, SQIVND (reference sequence). After removal of 3 bases from V and 6 bases from J, the junction contained 1 base not matched to a gene. This CDR3 is built from 13 residues. Full variable domain (remainder filled in from reference TRBV19 and TRBJ2-7): DGGITQSPKYLFRKEGQNVTLSCEQNLNHDAMYWYRQDPGQGLRLIYYSQIVNDFQKGDIAEGYSVSREKKESFPLTVTSAQKNPTAFYLCASSIGLAGEQYFGPGTRLTVT.

The chain recombines TRBV7-3 with TRBJ1-2, with TRBD1 identical over 12 bases. The CDR3 sequence is 14 residues long. Germline lookup yields CDR1 SGHTA and CDR2 FQGTGA. The J segment lost 4 bases and the V segment lost 4 bases, leaving 1 base of the junction unmatched. In DNA, the CDR3 is TGTGCCAGCAGCTGGGACAGGGGGCCCTATGGCTACACCTTC. Translated: CASSWDRGPYGYTF. The full variable domain, completed using reference TRBV7-3 and TRBJ1-2, is GAGVSQTPSNKVTEKGKYVELRCDPISGHTALYWYRQSLGQGPEFLIYFQGTGAADDSGLPNDRFFAVRPEGSVSTLKIQRTERGDSAVYLCASSWDRGPYGYTFGSGTRLTVV.

The J gene is TRBJ1-5, the V gene TRBV28; D remains unclear. V lost 2 bases, J lost 6 bases, and 5 bases lay in between. In germline, CDR1 is MDHEN, CDR2 SYDVKM. This CDR3 has 12 amino acids. CDR3 in DNA: TGTGCCAGCAGTTTACGAGTTCAGCCCCAGCATTTT. This sequence encodes CASSLRVQPQHF.

The V and J genes are TRBV4-2 and TRBJ1-1; unclear D gene. Between the trimmed V and J ends, which lost 0 bases and 0 bases, there was a span of 17 bases. The CDR3 sequence is 18 residues long. Germline V gene data show CDR1 as LGHNA and CDR2 as YNFKEQ. The CDR3 here is CASSQDNGQAFMNTEAFF. DNA of the CDR3: TGTGCCAGCAGCCAAGATAATGGCCAGGCCTTCATGAACACTGAAGCTTTCTTT.

V and J are TRBV6-5 and TRBJ2-5, with TRBD2 as a possible D gene (6 bases). Trimming shortened V by 8 bases and J by 1 base, and 17 bases separated the two germline ends. CDR1 is MNHEY, CDR2 SVGAGI, per germline. The CDR3 totals 15 residues. CDR3 loop: CASGPPIGGQETQYF. The CDR3 DNA reads TGTGCCAGCGGCCCTCCTATCGGGGGCCAAGAGACCCAGTACTTC.

V gene TRBV7-3 combines with J gene TRBJ2-3, with TRBD1 matching over 8 bases. CDR3 size: 15 residues. Germline loops: CDR1 SGHTA, CDR2 FQGTGA. V dropped 8 bases and J dropped 2; count of bases not matched to a gene: 9. The CDR3 DNA sequence: TGTGCCAGCGCCCGGGACAGGAGTTCCACAGATACGCAGTATTTT. Amino acids: CASARDRSSTDTQYF. Full variable domain (missing parts from reference TRBV7-3 and TRBJ2-3): GAGVSQTPSNKVTEKGKYVELRCDPISGHTALYWYRQSLGQGPEFLIYFQGTGAADDSGLPNDRFFAVRPEGSVSTLKIQRTERGDSAVYLCASARDRSSTDTQYFGPGTRLTVL.

The V gene is TRBV27, the J gene TRBJ2-1, with D uncertain. Germline-derived CDR1 and CDR2 are MNHEY and SMNVEV (reference sequence). Trimming shortened V by 5 bases and J by 13 bases, and 18 bases separated the two germline ends. The CDR3 extends over 13 amino acids. The CDR3 region is CASSLTVASVQFF. The CDR3 nucleotides read TGTGCCAGCAGTCTGACCGTTGCGAGCGTTCAGTTCTTC.

The genes are TRBV19 and TRBJ2-7; D perhaps matches TRBD2 (6 bases). The V end was cut by 5 bases, the J end by 2 bases, with 13 bases between. CDR3 length: 14 amino acids. Germline V gene sequence: CDR1 LNHDA, CDR2 SQIVND (reference sequence). Here the CDR3 DNA reads TGTGCCAGTAGTCCCCAAGGGGAGGCCTACGAGCAGTACTTC. Translation: CASSPQGEAYEQYF.

This clone came up many times. Additional DNA sequences in this sample encode the identical CDR3. The V gene is TRBV7-9, the J gene TRBJ2-7, with 7 bases matching TRBD2. Germline lookup yields CDR1 SEHNR and CDR2 FQNEAQ (reference sequence). The length of the CDR3 is 16 residues. V lost 1 base, J lost 5 bases, and 11 bases stayed unmatched. As DNA, the CDR3 is TGTGCCAGCAGCTTAGGTGTAGGCCAGGGAGGGAACGAGCAGTACTTC. Translating it yields CASSLGVGQGGNEQYF.

The gene calls are TRBV19 and TRBJ1-1; possibly TRBD1 for D (6 bases). V shed 5 bases and J shed 1 base, with 14 bases lying between them. Germline V lookup: CDR1 LNHDA, CDR2 SQIVND (reference sequence). The CDR3 totals 15 residues. CDR3: CASSLSLQGNTEAFF. DNA of the CDR3: TGTGCCAGTAGTCTATCGTTACAGGGGAACACTGAAGCTTTCTTT.

The rearrangement joins TRBV7-9 to TRBJ1-2, with D possibly TRBD1 on 6 matching bases. Between the trimmed V and J ends, which lost 3 bases and 2 bases, there was a span of 13 bases. Per germline, CDR1 SEHNR and CDR2 FQNEAQ (reference sequence). This CDR3 comprises 15 residues. CDR3 protein: CASSLDGTYNYGYTF. Written as DNA, the CDR3 is TGTGCCAGCAGCTTGGACGGGACATACAACTATGGCTACACCTTC. The full variable domain, in which reference TRBV7-9 and TRBJ1-2 provide the parts outside the CDR3, is DTGVSQNPRHKITKRGQNVTFRCDPISEHNRLYWYRQTLGQGPEFLTYFQNEAQLEKSRLLSDRFSAERPKGSFSTLEIQRTEQGDSAMYLCASSLDGTYNYGYTFGSGTRLTVV.

This sequence joins TRBV2 and TRBJ2-6; D possibly corresponds to TRBD1 (6 bases). The germline gives CDR1 SNHLY, CDR2 FYNNEI. The CDR3 is made up of 17 amino acids. The ends were cut back, 8 bases at V and 2 bases at J, with 19 bases in the middle. Here the CDR3 reads CASGGTGSVAGANVLTF. The CDR3 region has the DNA TGTGCCAGCGGGGGTACAGGGTCTGTCGCTGGGGCCAACGTCCTGACTTTC.

The chain couples TRBV7-9 to TRBJ1-2; D is perhaps TRBD1 (5 bases). CDR1 is SEHNR, CDR2 FQNEAQ, per germline (reference sequence). The CDR3 totals 16 residues. V was shortened by 7 bases and J by 0 bases, with 18 bases between the two germline ends. The CDR3 bases are TGTGCCAGCATCCCTAATTTGGACATCGCTAACTATGGCTACACCTTC. Its protein is CASIPNLDIANYGYTF.

This chain connects TRBV27 to TRBJ2-1; D remains unclear. V was clipped by 3 bases and J by 8 bases, with 20 bases between them. Germline CDR1 and CDR2: MNHEY and SMNVEV (reference sequence). The CDR3 loop spans 16 amino acids. CDR3 region: CASSFTLESLWYEQFF. In DNA, the CDR3 is TGTGCCAGCAGTTTCACTCTAGAATCCCTTTGGTATGAGCAGTTCTTC.

The chain joins TRBV19 to TRBJ1-2, with 11 bases aligning to TRBD1. The CDR3 covers 14 residues. Looked up from germline, CDR1 is LNHDA and CDR2 is SQIVND (reference sequence). Trimming cost V 8 bases and J 8 bases; bases outside gene matches: 10. CDR3 sequence: CASRTGGSVGGYTF. DNA for the CDR3: TGTGCCAGTCGGACAGGGGGCTCAGTAGGGGGCTACACCTTC.

The V call is TRBV30, the J call TRBJ2-7; tentatively, D is TRBD1 (6 bases). The CDR3 has 11 residues. Germline loops: CDR1 GTSNPN, CDR2 SVGIG (reference sequence). Trimming stripped 2 bases from V and 9 bases from J, with 11 bases between. The CDR3 sequence is CAWSPQGAQYF. CDR3 DNA: TGTGCCTGGAGTCCACAGGGAGCGCAGTACTTC.

This chain uses TRBV27 with TRBJ2-2; TRBD1 might be the D (5 bases). Trimming left V 3 bases short and J 6 bases short, with 8 bases between. CDR1 MNHEY and CDR2 SMNVEV come from the germline V gene (reference sequence). The CDR3 extends over 13 amino acids. CDR3 nucleotide sequence: TGTGCCAGCAGTTTTCTCAGGGCCGGGGAGCTGTTTTTT. It is translated as CASSFLRAGELFF.